This T cell receptor (beta chain) was sequenced during a study of shared clonotypes between healthy human individuals. Of note for this clone: The antigen is unknown.

Authors' processing steps: For the immunoSEQ data, sequences were junction-only without quality scores, so filtering differed. Sequencing used immunoSEQ multiplex PCR; TCRdb keeps in-frame clones, though not all of them. That table furnishes V, J and clone size, whereas the DNA furnished D and trimming. The sample lists about 2.3 million clones, approximately 93% occurring once. Study results and limitations: Among donors, sharing of clonotypes was expected to be affected by sequencing depth.

The CDR3 is 14 residues long. Trimming left V 3 bases short and J 9 bases short, with 16 bases between. Germline loops: CDR1 KGHSH, CDR2 LQKENI. The specimen was naive CD4+ T cells from PBMCs. The sample's subset: CD45RA+ positively selected. This chain uses TRBV18 with TRBJ2-3, with D possibly TRBD1 on 6 matching bases. The sequence derives from a man aged 18 to 35 in good health. Some clones in this sample may be carry-over from other donors' samples. As DNA, the CDR3 is TGTGCCAGCTCACCCGACAGGCCCCCAGGGACGCAGTATTTT. Translated, it gives CASSPDRPPGTQYF.